This is a list of T cell receptor beta chains from one sample in a study of radiotherapy plus CTLA-4 blockade in lung cancer. Here immunoSEQ multiplex PCR was the method, and the copy in TCRdb shows in-frame clones only, minus some. Of about 97,000 clones listed, around 79% are singletons. Sequencing was performed on peripheral blood, taken from a patient treated with radiotherapy plus ipilimumab. The source of these receptors is a human donor with non-small cell lung cancer who had a partial response to radiotherapy plus ipilimumab. Some clones in this sample may be carry-over from other donors' samples. CDR3s include the opening cysteine and the closing phenylalanine or tryptophan. D genes are given only for firm matches. Not every row has a clone size; where given, it reads once, few, many or a size class.

V gene	J gene	D gene	clone size	CDR3 length	CDR3 protein	CDR3 DNA
TRBV14	TRBJ2-2	.	.	15	CASSQDLRRYGELFF	TGTGCCAGCAGCCAAGATCTTCGCAGATACGGGGAGCTGTTTTTT
TRBV5-1	TRBJ2-4	TRBD2	.	15	CASSLVGTGGNIQYF	TGCGCCAGCAGCTTGGTGGGGACGGGGGGAAACATTCAGTACTTC
TRBV7-9	TRBJ2-1	.	few	14	CASSGGGPRNEQFF	TGTGCCAGCAGCGGGGGGGGGCCTCGCAATGAGCAGTTCTTC
TRBV29-1	TRBJ2-1	TRBD2	.	16	CSVESSGRAFGNEQFF	TGCAGCGTTGAGAGTAGCGGGAGGGCCTTCGGAAATGAGCAGTTCTTC
TRBV7-9	TRBJ2-2	TRBD2	.	18	CASSLGGRPSGATGELFF	TGTGCCAGCAGCTTAGGAGGGCGCCCTAGCGGGGCCACCGGGGAGCTGTTTTTT
TRBV19	TRBJ2-7	.	.	14	CASSSGRNSYEQYF	TGTGCCAGTAGTAGCGGTAGAAACTCCTACGAGCAGTACTTC
TRBV7-8	TRBJ1-3	.	.	14	CASSLAEAGNTIYF	TGTGCCAGCAGCTTGGCAGAGGCTGGAAACACCATATATTTT
TRBV7-8	TRBJ1-1	.	.	16	CAGSNHRDRLNTEAFF	TGTGCCGGCAGCAACCACAGAGACAGGCTGAACACTGAAGCTTTCTTT
TRBV19	TRBJ2-2	.	.	14	CASSNWQDTGELFF	TGTGCCAGTAGTAATTGGCAGGATACCGGGGAGCTGTTTTTT
TRBV2	TRBJ2-1	TRBD2	once	15	CASTLAGGNYNEQFF	TGTGCCAGCACGTTAGCGGGGGGGAACTACAATGAGCAGTTCTTC
TRBV5-4	TRBJ2-1	TRBD2	.	15	CASSLPGGGYNEQFF	TGTGCCAGCAGCTTGCCGGGAGGGGGCTACAATGAGCAGTTCTTC
TRBV9	TRBJ2-3	.	.	14	CASSVGQLVDTQYF	TGTGCCAGCAGCGTCGGACAGTTGGTAGATACGCAGTATTTT
TRBV19	TRBJ2-7	.	.	18	CASSIRGGSLIGTDEQYF	TGTGCCAGTAGTATTAGGGGAGGTAGCCTAATCGGGACGGACGAGCAGTACTTC
TRBV18	TRBJ2-1	TRBD2	.	14	CASSVGGAANEQFF	TGTGCCAGCTCAGTCGGGGGGGCGGCCAATGAGCAGTTCTTC
TRBV27	TRBJ2-7	.	few	14	CASSLQGIPYEQYF	TGTGCCAGCAGTTTACAGGGGATCCCTTACGAGCAGTACTTC
TRBV4-3	TRBJ2-5	TRBD1	.	18	CASSQVPGTGGSSQTQYF	TGCGCCAGCAGCCAAGTCCCCGGGACAGGGGGATCGTCGCAGACCCAGTACTTC
TRBV19	TRBJ1-3	.	.	16	CASSPKTDNSGNTIYF	TGTGCCAGTAGTCCTAAGACAGACAACTCTGGAAACACCATATATTTT
TRBV4-1	TRBJ1-2	TRBD1	few	13	CASSPQGALGYTF	TGCGCCAGCAGCCCGCAGGGGGCGCTTGGCTACACCTTC
TRBV28	TRBJ2-7	.	.	13	CASYSGTPYEQYF	TGTGCCAGTTACTCCGGGACTCCCTACGAGCAGTACTTC
TRBV7-8	TRBJ2-7	.	.	13	CASSSRRGIEQYF	TGTGCCAGCAGCTCCCGCCGGGGTATCGAGCAGTACTTC
TRBV1	TRBJ1-2	.	.	13	CTSSHPPGYGYTF	TGCACCAGCAGCCATCCCCCGGGGTATGGCTACACCTTC
TRBV30	TRBJ1-5	.	.	13	CAWSGGGGQPQHF	TGTGCCTGGAGTGGAGGGGGTGGTCAGCCCCAGCATTTT
TRBV18	TRBJ2-1	TRBD2	.	20	CASSPRVGTPTSGRGNEQFF	TGTGCCAGCTCACCAAGGGTTGGGACACCAACTAGCGGGAGAGGCAATGAGCAGTTCTTC
TRBV19	TRBJ2-7	.	.	15	CASSIDARGLYEQYF	TGTGCCAGTAGTATAGATGCCAGGGGCCTCTACGAGCAGTACTTC
TRBV28	TRBJ1-5	TRBD1	.	17	CASSSGQGEYSNQPQHF	TGTGCCAGCAGCTCCGGACAGGGAGAATATAGCAATCAGCCCCAGCATTTT
TRBV5-4	TRBJ2-5	TRBD2	few	15	CASSQVKAGEETQYF	TGTGCCAGCAGCCAAGTTAAAGCGGGGGAAGAGACCCAGTACTTC
TRBV18	TRBJ2-3	TRBD2	.	15	CASSPGTSGTDTQYF	TGTGCCAGCTCACCAGGGACTAGCGGCACAGATACGCAGTATTTT
TRBV19	TRBJ1-5	TRBD1	.	15	CASSGQANSNQPQHF	TGTGCCAGTAGTGGACAGGCTAATAGCAATCAGCCCCAGCATTTT
TRBV2	TRBJ2-3	.	.	14	CASSGGLPPDTQYF	TGTGCCAGCAGTGGGGGCCTCCCGCCCGATACGCAGTATTTT
TRBV5-1	TRBJ2-2	TRBD2	.	17	CASSSLAGGQSTGELFF	TGCGCCAGCAGCTCGCTAGCGGGGGGACAATCTACCGGGGAGCTGTTTTTT
TRBV5-1	TRBJ1-4	TRBD1	.	15	CASSLAPTGGEKLFF	TGCGCCAGCAGCTTGGCCCCGACAGGGGGCGAAAAACTGTTTTTT
TRBV19	TRBJ1-5	.	.	13	CASSGGADQPQHF	TGTGCCTCATCTGGGGGGGCCGATCAGCCCCAGCATTTT
TRBV7-9	TRBJ1-4	.	.	12	CASSLIGEKLFF	TGTGCCAGCAGCTTAATCGGGGAAAAACTGTTTTTT
TRBV9	TRBJ2-2	TRBD2	few	17	CASSSRATSGVYGELFF	TGTGCCAGCAGCTCCAGAGCGACTAGCGGGGTTTACGGGGAGCTGTTTTTT
TRBV6-5	TRBJ2-3	.	.	13	CASSPRMRDTQYF	TGTGCCAGCTCCCCACGGATGCGGGATACGCAGTATTTT
TRBV9	TRBJ1-2	TRBD1	.	14	CASRDDRVDYGYTF	TGTGCCAGCAGGGATGACAGGGTTGACTATGGCTACACCTTC
TRBV27	TRBJ2-2	.	once	15	CASRGGVSGTGELFF	TGTGCCAGCAGAGGCGGGGTCTCAGGAACCGGGGAGCTGTTTTTT
TRBV27	TRBJ2-1	.	.	14	CASSPRLVIHEQFF	TGTGCCAGCAGTCCTCGACTAGTTATCCATGAGCAGTTCTTC
TRBV2	TRBJ1-4	.	.	14	CASRELATNEKLFF	TGTGCCAGCAGGGAGCTTGCAACTAATGAAAAACTGTTTTTT
TRBV2	TRBJ2-1	.	.	11	CASTAYNEQFF	TGTGCCAGCACCGCCTACAATGAGCAGTTCTTC
TRBV11-2	TRBJ2-5	TRBD2	.	15	CASSLARTSSETQYF	TGTGCCAGCAGCTTAGCCAGGACTAGTTCGGAGACCCAGTACTTC
TRBV9	TRBJ2-3	TRBD1	once	16	CASSVNGQGDTDTQYF	TGTGCCAGCAGCGTTAACGGACAGGGAGACACAGATACGCAGTATTTT
TRBV13	TRBJ2-1	TRBD2	.	17	CASSYQLGLAGAYEQFF	TGTGCCAGCAGCTACCAATTAGGACTAGCGGGAGCCTATGAGCAGTTCTTC
TRBV9	TRBJ1-1	TRBD1	few	14	CASSAMTGRTEAFF	TGTGCCAGCAGCGCGATGACAGGGAGAACTGAAGCTTTCTTT
TRBV6-5	TRBJ2-5	.	once	16	CASSYNFNGVQETQYF	TGTGCCAGCAGTTACAATTTTAACGGGGTACAAGAGACCCAGTACTTC
TRBV5-8	TRBJ1-6	TRBD1	.	14	CASSIDRGGSPLHF	TGTGCCAGCAGCATAGACAGGGGCGGTTCACCCCTCCACTTT
TRBV5-3	TRBJ1-6	.	.	16	CARSLPPTGFGSPLHF	TGTGCCAGAAGCCTACCCCCAACAGGGTTTGGTTCACCCCTCCACTTT
TRBV7-3	TRBJ2-1	TRBD2	.	15	CASSPGLAGGGEQFF	TGTGCCAGCAGCCCCGGACTAGCGGGAGGTGGTGAGCAGTTCTTC
TRBV5-4	TRBJ1-1	.	.	15	CASSPRRGSNTEAFF	TGTGCCAGCAGCCCGCGTCGGGGATCGAACACTGAAGCTTTCTTT
TRBV18	TRBJ2-1	TRBD1	.	14	CASSPDRTHNEQFF	TGTGCCAGCTCCCCGGACAGGACCCACAATGAGCAGTTCTTC
TRBV7-2	TRBJ2-3	.	.	14	CASSLGAGPDTQYF	TGTGCCAGCAGCTTAGGTGCAGGGCCAGATACGCAGTATTTT
TRBV11-3	TRBJ2-5	.	.	13	CASSFLTGETQYF	TGTGCCAGCAGCTTCTTGACAGGAGAGACCCAGTACTTC
TRBV19	TRBJ1-2	TRBD1	.	15	CASTQAGQGASGYTF	TGTGCCAGTACCCAAGCGGGGCAGGGGGCGAGTGGCTACACCTTC
TRBV5-5	TRBJ1-2	.	.	16	CASSPNALGANYGYTF	TGTGCCAGCAGCCCAAATGCTCTCGGGGCTAACTATGGCTACACCTTC
TRBV7-2	TRBJ2-5	.	.	16	CASSPRRGASSETQYF	TGTGCCAGCAGCCCCCGGAGAGGTGCTAGCAGCGAGACCCAGTACTTC
TRBV6-6	TRBJ1-1	TRBD1	.	16	CASSSHPGQRGTEAFF	TGTGCCAGCAGCTCACATCCGGGACAGAGGGGAACTGAAGCTTTCTTT